The present entry profiles one T cell receptor beta chain with its context. Its antigen is not identified. Primers included in the PCR were 60 Vbeta and 13 Jbeta primers. Authors' data handling: Roughly 76 million unique TCR beta chains, some 10 million of them shared, were counted by a later analysis. Here immunoSEQ multiplex PCR was the method, and the copy in TCRdb shows in-frame clones only, minus some. That table furnishes V, J and clone size, whereas the DNA furnished D and trimming. The profile covers over 50,000 clones, with 55% to 85% appearing a single time and under 45% taken by the ten largest. The sample is drawn from a study of cytomegalovirus exposure and HLA in healthy donors. Study conclusions and caveats: Segments of the TCR beta V type were, in most cases, productive about 87% or about 30% of the time in an earlier analysis.

V lost 3 bases and J lost 11; bases outside the gene matches: 10. Germline-derived CDR1 and CDR2 are GTSNPN and SVGIG (reference sequence). The CDR3 sequence is 14 residues long. The V and J genes are TRBV30 and TRBJ2-1; 10 positions match TRBD2. This TCR was recovered from a man aged 40-50 years in good health and CMV-seropositive. Sequencing input: PBMCs. Written as DNA, the CDR3 is TGTGCCTGGAGGAATCGCGGGACTAGCGTGAAGCAGTTCTTC. Translation gives CAWRNRGTSVKQFF.